Listed below are T cell receptor beta chains from one sample, sequenced in a study of early T cells in non-severe SARS-CoV-2 infection. From the 5' RACE reads, TCRdb called clonotypes with MiXCR, one entry per CDR3 protein. Of roughly 90,000 distinct CDR3 sequences in the sample, roughly 15% were seen once. Sequencing was carried out using whole blood. All receptors derive from an adult who was a healthcare worker with PCR-confirmed SARS-CoV-2 infection or an uninfected control (not recorded which). CDR3s include the opening cysteine and the closing phenylalanine or tryptophan. D genes are given only for firm matches. Part of the rows lack a size; the others show once, few, many or a class for expanded clones.

TRBD1	few	TRBJ1-5	TRBV25-1	TGTGCCAGCAGTGGGGTATCCGGGACAGGGGACAATCAGCCCCAGCATTTT	CASSGVSGTGDNQPQHF
-	few	TRBJ2-4	TRBV20-1	TGCAGTGCGTGTTTATGGGGAGACATTCAGTACTTC	CSACLWGDIQYF
-	-	TRBJ1-5	TRBV30	TGTGCCTGGAGCGCGGACGGGGATCAGCCCCAGCATTTT	CAWSADGDQPQHF
-	medium-sized	TRBJ2-4	TRBV27	TGTGCCAGCAGTTTGGGGGCGACAAACATTCAGTACTTC	CASSLGATNIQYF
-	-	TRBJ2-2	TRBV24-1	TGTGCCACCAGTGATCCGCCCCACAGCTACACCGGGGAGCTGTTTTTT	CATSDPPHSYTGELFF
-	-	TRBJ2-3	TRBV28	TGTGCCAGCAGTTTCGGAGGGAACGCGCAGTATTTT	CASSFGGNAQYF
-	many	TRBJ2-7	TRBV28	TGTGCCAGCAGTTTCCGGGACGGAATCTACGAGCAGTACTTC	CASSFRDGIYEQYF
TRBD1	many	TRBJ1-1	TRBV4-2	TGTGCCAGCAGCCACCACGGGCAGGGGGCTACTGAAGCTTTCTTT	CASSHHGQGATEAFF
-	few	TRBJ2-5	TRBV5-1	TGCGCCAGCAGCCCGAACCAAGAGACCCAGTACTTC	CASSPNQETQYF
-	few	TRBJ2-5	TRBV3-1	TGTGCCAGCAGCCAAGATGCTGGCAGCGCTCCCCAGTACTTC	CASSQDAGSAPQYF
-	many	TRBJ1-1	TRBV7-6	TGTGCCAGCAGCTTGTTGGCAGGAGGCATCACTGAAGCTTTCTTT	CASSLLAGGITEAFF
-	few	TRBJ2-4	TRBV29-1	TGCAGCGGGTGGGACGGTAAAAACATTCAGTACTTC	CSGWDGKNIQYF
-	many	TRBJ2-5	TRBV11-3	TGTGCCAGCAGCCTTACCGGGGGGACCCAGTACTTC	CASSLTGGTQYF
-	-	TRBJ2-4	TRBV5-6	TGTGCCAGCAGCTTGCCAGGGGAGGCCAAAAACATTCAGTACTTC	CASSLPGEAKNIQYF
-	few	TRBJ2-5	TRBV6-6	TGTGCCAGCAGTTACACAAGACAGCCAGGGCGGTCAGAGACCCAGTACTTC	CASSYTRQPGRSETQYF
-	few	TRBJ1-1	TRBV10-3	TGTGCCATCAGTGAGTCAAGGCCAGCGACGGGCACTGAAGCTTTCTTT	CAISESRPATGTEAFF
-	few	TRBJ1-1	TRBV27	TGTGCCAGCTTCCCGCTGGGCCTGGGGAACACTGAAGCTTTCTTT	CASFPLGLGNTEAFF
TRBD1	few	TRBJ1-1	TRBV7-2	TGTGCCAGCAGCTTAGTGGGCAGGGGGCAAGGGAACACTGAAGCTTTCTTT	CASSLVGRGQGNTEAFF
TRBD2	-	TRBJ2-1	TRBV24-1	TGTGCCACCAGTGATTTCAGCGGGGGTGCCTACAATGAGCAGTTCTTC	CATSDFSGGAYNEQFF